The clone carrying this T cell receptor (beta chain) was seen a handful of times. Its antigen is not identified. The data stem from a study of post-analysis software for immune sequencing data. Study at large: As for disease course, relapsing-remitting, secondary progressive and progressive-relapsing multiple sclerosis were all included.

Findings and limits, study-wide: Samples from one preparation batch, clustered by F measure, grouped strongly together. Patients carried roughly 5 TRBV segments more frequently than controls did, and TRBV5-6, TRBV5-1 and TRBV20-1 were among them. Normalized Chao1 diversity in multiple sclerosis patients fell significantly below that of controls.

The CDR3 runs to 14 residues. Germline loops: CDR1 SGDLS, CDR2 YYNGEE. Between the trimmed V and J ends, which lost 3 bases and 1 base, there was a span of 11 bases. Built from TCR beta cDNA, the libraries had unique molecular identifiers in them. Once about 0.9 to 11 million T cells were used, roughly 500,000 cDNA molecules resulted. TCRdb used MiXCR to reprocess the PCR reads, holding one entry per CDR3 protein. The sample lists 170,000 or so distinct CDR3 sequences; around 28% were seen once. V usage is TRBV9 and J usage is TRBJ2-7; weak D call: TRBD2 (5 bases). The sequence was collected from a girl aged 5-17 years with multiple sclerosis. Sequencing was done on a sample of blood. The CDR3 region has the DNA TGTGCCAGCAGCGCGGATAGCGTATCCTACGAGCAGTACTTC. It is translated as CASSADSVSYEQYF.